This T cell receptor beta chain was found in a study of T cell repertoires in cytomegalovirus infection. Study context: Indications of both CMV infection and matching HLA type were provided by public TCR beta signatures.

V shed 4 bases and J 6 bases; nucleotides not matched to a gene: 8. CDR3 size: 14 residues. Looked up from germline, CDR1 is SNHLY and CDR2 is FYNNEI. One entry per CDR3 protein, called by TCRdb with MiXCR from the reads. The table lists 500,000 to 600,000 distinct CDR3 sequences, more than 15% of them singletons. Sequenced material: CD8+ T cells from PBMCs. The chain recombines TRBV2 with TRBJ1-2, with 7 bases lining up with TRBD1. This clonotype originated in a human donor in good health (CMV status not recorded). Some clones in this sample may be carry-over from other donors' samples. This chain's CDR3 is CASSAGRGRDGYTF. The CDR3 nucleotides read TGTGCCAGCAGTGCGGGCAGGGGGAGGGATGGCTACACCTTC.